The rows below give T cell receptor beta chains drawn from one sample of a study of cytomegalovirus exposure and HLA in healthy donors. Sequencing used immunoSEQ multiplex PCR; TCRdb keeps in-frame clones, though not all of them. The data show approximately 160,000 clones, with approximately 96% seen just once and roughly 1% held by the top ten. The material sequenced was PBMCs. All receptors come from a woman younger than 30 in good health and CMV-seronegative. Both conserved end residues are part of each CDR3.

v_call: TRBV11-3
j_call: TRBJ2-5
cdr3_aa: CASSPGQGEGETQYF

v_call: TRBV4-1
j_call: TRBJ2-6
cdr3_aa: CASSHWDSSSGANVLTF

v_call: TRBV19
j_call: TRBJ1-1
cdr3_aa: CASRPGQGNTEAFF

v_call: TRBV9
j_call: TRBJ2-1
cdr3_aa: CASSLRAHYNEQFF

v_call: TRBV10-3
j_call: TRBJ2-3
cdr3_aa: CATKSGGSTDTQYF

v_call: TRBV9
j_call: TRBJ1-4
cdr3_aa: CASSFGEGVGEKLFF

v_call: TRBV12-5
j_call: TRBJ1-1
cdr3_aa: CASGLVPCPERCRNTEAFF

v_call: TRBV7-8
j_call: TRBJ1-5
cdr3_aa: CASSETTGGVGQPQHF

v_call: TRBV7-8
j_call: TRBJ2-7
cdr3_aa: CASSLAPGYEQYF

v_call: TRBV5-6
j_call: TRBJ1-3
cdr3_aa: CASSHGTVGGNTIYF

v_call: TRBV6-5
j_call: TRBJ2-7
cdr3_aa: CASRPGTGAYEQYF

v_call: TRBV18
j_call: TRBJ2-3
cdr3_aa: CASSPPIGGRDTQYF

v_call: TRBV7-2
j_call: TRBJ1-2
cdr3_aa: CASSSGLGYGYTF

v_call: TRBV19
j_call: TRBJ2-7
cdr3_aa: CASSTSLRGQGYEQYF

v_call: TRBV9
j_call: TRBJ2-3
cdr3_aa: CASSHRRDSSTDTQYF